These T cell receptor beta chains were read from a single sample in a study of early stage breast cancer tumors. Method: immunoSEQ multiplex PCR; TCRdb's copy keeps in-frame clones and lacks some. The sample contains fewer than 30,000 clones, around three quarters of which appear only once. The material sequenced was blood. The origin of the receptors is a person between 60 and 70 years old with breast cancer. The CDR3 runs from the conserved cysteine through the conserved F or W. D genes are given only for firm matches. The size of a clone is reported for some rows only, either as once, few or many, or as a class for expanded clones.

V,D,size,J,CDR3,DNA
TRBV5-1,.,.,TRBJ2-3,CASSFQDTQYF,TGCGCCAGCAGCTTTCAAGATACGCAGTATTTT
TRBV6-5,.,.,TRBJ1-3,CASSYSLAVEGAIYF,TGTGCCAGCAGTTACTCACTGGCGGTAGAAGGGGCCATATATTTT
TRBV7-9,.,.,TRBJ2-7,CASSLARAAYEQYF,TGTGCCAGCAGCTTAGCGCGGGCAGCCTACGAGCAGTACTTC
TRBV29-1,.,medium-sized,TRBJ1-1,CSVIEGILNTEAFF,TGCAGCGTTATTGAGGGCATCCTCAACACTGAAGCTTTCTTT
TRBV25-1,.,.,TRBJ1-1,CASSCSRGKAFF,TGTGCCAGCAGTTGTTCCAGGGGAAAAGCTTTCTTT
TRBV2,TRBD1,.,TRBJ1-1,CASTRQGIYTEAFF,TGTGCCAGCACCCGACAGGGGATTTACACTGAAGCTTTCTTT
TRBV10-2,.,.,TRBJ1-4,CASSEFAGDEKLFF,TGCGCCAGCAGTGAGTTCGCAGGGGATGAAAAACTGTTTTTT
TRBV30,TRBD1,.,TRBJ2-5,CAWTGGEETQYF,TGTGCCTGGACAGGGGGAGAAGAGACCCAGTACTTC
TRBV12-5,TRBD2,.,TRBJ2-2,CASASGNRPGELFF,TGTGCTAGTGCTAGCGGGAATCGACCCGGGGAGCTGTTTTTT
TRBV30,TRBD1,.,TRBJ2-3,CAWRPEPGQGLDTQYF,TGTGCCTGGAGGCCAGAGCCGGGACAGGGATTAGATACGCAGTATTTT
TRBV27,TRBD1,.,TRBJ2-7,CASSLNGQGGYEQYF,TGTGCCAGCAGTTTAAACGGACAGGGGGGCTACGAGCAGTACTTC
TRBV11-3,.,.,TRBJ2-2,CASSSGQLTGELFF,TGTGCCAGCAGCTCGGGACAACTCACCGGGGAGCTGTTTTTT
TRBV18,.,.,TRBJ1-1,CASSFYNTEAFF,TGTGCCAGCTCATTCTACAACACTGAAGCTTTCTTT
TRBV27,.,.,TRBJ2-7,CASSITQGYEQYF,TGTGCCAGCAGTATCACACAGGGCTACGAGCAGTACTTC
TRBV5-1,.,once,TRBJ2-1,CASTKGGVNNEQFF,TGCGCCAGCACTAAGGGGGGGGTAAACAATGAGCAGTTCTTC
TRBV5-8,TRBD1,.,TRBJ1-1,CASSLRTGRLNTEAFF,TGTGCCAGCAGCTTGCGGACAGGGCGACTGAACACTGAAGCTTTCTTT
TRBV28,TRBD2,.,TRBJ2-7,CASSPAGARYEQYF,TGTGCCAGCAGTCCAGCGGGAGCACGCTACGAGCAGTACTTC
TRBV5-1,.,.,TRBJ2-7,CASSLSPSGEQYF,TGCGCCAGCAGCTTGTCCCCCTCGGGGGAGCAGTACTTC
TRBV2,TRBD1,once,TRBJ1-2,CASSSGQGSGYTF,TGTGCCAGCAGTTCCGGACAGGGGAGTGGCTACACCTTC
TRBV9,TRBD2,.,TRBJ2-1,CASSVVPSGRLVGNEQFF,TGTGCCAGCAGCGTAGTGCCTAGCGGGAGGCTCGTCGGCAATGAGCAGTTCTTC
TRBV30,.,few,TRBJ1-1,CAWSGQDNTEAFF,TGTGCCTGGAGTGGACAGGATAACACTGAAGCTTTCTTT
TRBV5-1,TRBD2,.,TRBJ2-7,CASSRDRGGSYYEQYF,TGCGCCAGCAGCCGCGATCGGGGCGGGAGTTACTACGAGCAGTACTTC
TRBV19,TRBD2,few,TRBJ2-3,CASSIDLTSVSTDTQYF,TGTGCCAGTAGTATAGATCTTACTAGCGTTAGCACAGATACGCAGTATTTT
TRBV28,TRBD1,.,TRBJ1-2,CASSGPSGQGEGGYTF,TGTGCCAGCAGCGGGCCGTCGGGACAGGGGGAGGGTGGCTACACCTTC
TRBV25-1,TRBD2,.,TRBJ2-1,CASTSGSWVEQFF,TGTGCCAGCACTAGCGGGAGCTGGGTGGAGCAGTTCTTC
TRBV7-8,.,few,TRBJ1-2,CASNSGDRTNYGYTF,TGTGCCAGCAACTCAGGGGACCGGACTAACTATGGCTACACCTTC
TRBV6-5,.,.,TRBJ1-1,CASSYGVRDTEAFF,TGTGCCAGCAGTTACGGTGTGAGGGACACTGAAGCTTTCTTT
TRBV27,.,.,TRBJ1-5,CASSFYGGPYQPQHF,TGTGCCAGCAGCTTTTATGGGGGCCCCTATCAGCCCCAGCATTTT
TRBV5-4,TRBD2,.,TRBJ2-1,CASSLQREFRNEQFF,TGTGCCAGCAGCCTACAGCGGGAGTTTCGCAATGAGCAGTTCTTC
TRBV30,.,.,TRBJ1-4,CAGLRGEKLFF,TGTGCCGGCCTCAGGGGTGAAAAACTGTTTTTT
TRBV9,.,.,TRBJ1-5,CASSASRDQPQHF,TGTGCCAGCAGTGCATCCAGGGATCAGCCCCAGCATTTT
TRBV7-2,.,.,TRBJ1-5,CASSLSGLHNQPQHF,TGTGCCAGCAGCTTATCAGGGTTACACAATCAGCCCCAGCATTTT
TRBV5-1,TRBD1,.,TRBJ2-5,CASSTGQGRETQYF,TGCGCCAGCAGCACGGGACAGGGGCGGGAGACCCAGTACTTC
TRBV6-6,TRBD1,.,TRBJ1-1,CASSQYPGQHNTEAFF,TGTGCCAGCAGTCAATACCCGGGACAGCACAACACTGAAGCTTTCTTT
TRBV5-1,TRBD1,few,TRBJ1-2,CASNRGGAYGYTF,TGCGCCAGCAATCGAGGGGGCGCATATGGCTACACCTTC
TRBV6-5,TRBD1,.,TRBJ1-1,CASSTTGGVTEAFF,TGTGCCAGCAGTACGACAGGGGGAGTCACTGAAGCTTTCTTT
TRBV4-1,.,.,TRBJ1-1,CASSQSSGGVEAFF,TGCGCCAGCAGCCAAAGCTCGGGGGGTGTTGAAGCTTTCTTT
TRBV7-2,TRBD1,.,TRBJ1-2,CASSRADRAAGYTF,TGTGCCAGCAGCCGGGCCGACAGGGCGGCTGGCTACACCTTC
TRBV9,TRBD2,.,TRBJ2-2,CASSGERAGPGGELFF,TGTGCCAGCAGCGGGGAAAGAGCGGGGCCAGGGGGGGAGCTGTTTTTT
TRBV7-2,TRBD1,.,TRBJ1-5,CASSSQGNSNQPQHF,TGTGCCAGCAGCTCACAGGGGAATAGCAATCAGCCCCAGCATTTT
TRBV11-2,TRBD2,few,TRBJ2-2,CASSSGLVMWTGELFF,TGTGCCAGCAGCTCGGGACTAGTCATGTGGACCGGGGAGCTGTTTTTT
TRBV6-5,TRBD2,.,TRBJ2-7,CASSYRGLAGGEQYF,TGTGCCAGCAGTTACCGGGGACTAGCGGGAGGCGAGCAGTACTTC
TRBV27,.,.,TRBJ1-1,CASSPWTAPNTEAFF,TGTGCCAGCAGTCCGTGGACAGCCCCGAACACTGAAGCTTTCTTT
TRBV29-1,.,.,TRBJ1-2,CSVVLLVGGNYGYTF,TGCAGCGTTGTTCTCCTGGTGGGAGGGAACTATGGCTACACCTTC
TRBV2,TRBD2,.,TRBJ2-5,CATRTSGSLRETQYF,TGTGCCACGAGGACTAGCGGGAGCTTGAGGGAGACCCAGTACTTC
TRBV7-7,.,.,TRBJ2-7,CASSLGPNYEQYF,TGTGCTAGCAGCTTAGGGCCCAACTACGAGCAGTACTTC
TRBV19,.,.,TRBJ2-1,CASKGRDFYNEQFF,TGTGCCAGTAAGGGGCGAGACTTTTACAATGAGCAGTTCTTC
TRBV9,.,once,TRBJ2-1,CASSDREIYNEQFF,TGTGCCAGCAGCGACAGGGAGATCTACAATGAGCAGTTCTTC
TRBV9,.,.,TRBJ2-2,CASSVGHLNTGELFF,TGTGCCAGCAGCGTCGGACACCTGAACACCGGGGAGCTGTTTTTT
TRBV19,TRBD1,few,TRBJ1-1,CASDSGGQTEAFF,TGTGCCAGTGACTCAGGGGGCCAAACTGAAGCTTTCTTT
TRBV5-1,.,.,TRBJ1-2,CASSFDRFYGYTF,TGCGCCAGCAGCTTCGACAGGTTCTATGGCTACACCTTC
TRBV2,TRBD1,.,TRBJ1-5,CASSEFGTALNQPQHF,TGTGCCAGCAGTGAGTTCGGGACAGCTCTCAATCAGCCCCAGCATTTT